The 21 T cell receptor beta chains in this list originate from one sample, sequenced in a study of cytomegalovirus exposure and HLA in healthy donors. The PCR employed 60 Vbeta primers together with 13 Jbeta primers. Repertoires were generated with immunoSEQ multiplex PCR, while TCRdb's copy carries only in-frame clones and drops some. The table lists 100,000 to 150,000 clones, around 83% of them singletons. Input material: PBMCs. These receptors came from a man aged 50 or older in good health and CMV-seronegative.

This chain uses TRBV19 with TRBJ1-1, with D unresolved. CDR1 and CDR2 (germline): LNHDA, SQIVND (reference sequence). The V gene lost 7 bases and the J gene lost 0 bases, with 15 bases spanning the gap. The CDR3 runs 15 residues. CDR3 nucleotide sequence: TGTGCCAGTACTCACTTCGCGCCCTTGAACACTGAAGCTTTCTTT. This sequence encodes CASTHFAPLNTEAFF.

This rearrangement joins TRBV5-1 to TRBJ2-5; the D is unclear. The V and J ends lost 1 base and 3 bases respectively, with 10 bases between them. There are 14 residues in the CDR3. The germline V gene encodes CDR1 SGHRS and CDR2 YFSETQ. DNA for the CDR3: TGCGCCAGCAGCTTGTTGGGCAGTGAAGAGACCCAGTACTTC. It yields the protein CASSLLGSEETQYF. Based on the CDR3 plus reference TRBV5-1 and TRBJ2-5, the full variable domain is KAGVTQTPRYLIKTRGQQVTLSCSPISGHRSVSWYQQTPGQGLQFLFEYFSETQRNKGNFPGRFSGRQFSNSRSEMNVSTLELGDSALYLCASSLLGSEETQYFGPGTRLLVL.

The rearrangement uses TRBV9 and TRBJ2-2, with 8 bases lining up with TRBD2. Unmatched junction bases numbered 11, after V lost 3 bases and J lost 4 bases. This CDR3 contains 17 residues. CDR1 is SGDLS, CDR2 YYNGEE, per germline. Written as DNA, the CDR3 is TGTGCCAGCAGCGGGCTAATAGGACTAGCAGGCACCGGGGAGCTGTTTTTT. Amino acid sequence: CASSGLIGLAGTGELFF.

The CDR3 nucleotides are TGTGCCAGCATCGCGGGGGGGTACCAAGAGACCCAGTACTTC. This translates into CASIAGGYQETQYF. The J gene is TRBJ2-5, the V gene TRBV2, with 9 bases identical to TRBD2. The CDR3 has 14 amino acids. V gave up 7 bases and J gave up 0 bases; unmatched junction bases: 3. CDR1 is SNHLY, CDR2 FYNNEI, per germline.

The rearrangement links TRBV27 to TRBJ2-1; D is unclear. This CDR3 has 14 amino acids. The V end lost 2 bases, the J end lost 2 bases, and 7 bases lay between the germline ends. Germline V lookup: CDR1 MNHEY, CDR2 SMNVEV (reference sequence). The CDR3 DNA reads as TGTGCCAGCAGTTTAAATGGGCCCTACAATGAGCAGTTCTTC. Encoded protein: CASSLNGPYNEQFF.

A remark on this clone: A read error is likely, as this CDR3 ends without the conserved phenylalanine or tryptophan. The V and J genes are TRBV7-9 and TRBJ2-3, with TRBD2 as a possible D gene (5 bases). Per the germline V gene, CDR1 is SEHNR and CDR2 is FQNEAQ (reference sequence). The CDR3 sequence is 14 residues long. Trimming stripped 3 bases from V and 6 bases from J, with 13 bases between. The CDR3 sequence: CASSLEVGSDTQYV. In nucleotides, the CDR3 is TGTGCCAGCAGCTTGGAGGTGGGGTCGGATACGCAGTATGTT.

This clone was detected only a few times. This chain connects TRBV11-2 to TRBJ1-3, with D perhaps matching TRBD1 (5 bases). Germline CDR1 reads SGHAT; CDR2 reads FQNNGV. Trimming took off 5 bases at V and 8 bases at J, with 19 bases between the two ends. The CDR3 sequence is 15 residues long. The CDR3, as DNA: TGTGCCAGCAGCCCCCTTTTACGGGGACTAGACACCATATATTTT. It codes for CASSPLLRGLDTIYF.

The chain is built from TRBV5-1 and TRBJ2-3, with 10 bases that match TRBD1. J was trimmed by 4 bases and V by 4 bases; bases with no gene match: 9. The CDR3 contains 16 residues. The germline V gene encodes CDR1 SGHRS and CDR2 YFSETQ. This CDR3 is CASSTTPGTGADTQYF. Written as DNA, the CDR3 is TGCGCCAGCAGCACTACCCCCGGGACAGGGGCAGATACGCAGTATTTT.

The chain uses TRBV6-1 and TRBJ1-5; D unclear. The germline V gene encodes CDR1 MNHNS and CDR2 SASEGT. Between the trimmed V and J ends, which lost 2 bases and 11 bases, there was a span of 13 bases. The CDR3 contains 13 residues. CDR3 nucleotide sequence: TGTGCCAGCAGTGAATCGCGGGGTAGGTCCCAGCATTTT. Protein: CASSESRGRSQHF.

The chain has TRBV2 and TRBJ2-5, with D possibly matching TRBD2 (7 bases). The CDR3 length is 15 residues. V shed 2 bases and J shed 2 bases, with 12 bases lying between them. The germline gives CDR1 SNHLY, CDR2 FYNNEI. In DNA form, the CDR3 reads TGTGCCAGCAGTGAACTAGGGGGGGGACAAGAGACCCAGTACTTC. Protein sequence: CASSELGGGQETQYF. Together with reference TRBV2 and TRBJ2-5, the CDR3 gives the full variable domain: EPEVTQTPSHQVTQMGQEVILRCVPISNHLYFYWYRQILGQKVEFLVSFYNNEISEKSEIFDDQFSVERPDGSNFTLKIRSTKLEDSAMYFCASSELGGGQETQYFGPGTRLLVL.

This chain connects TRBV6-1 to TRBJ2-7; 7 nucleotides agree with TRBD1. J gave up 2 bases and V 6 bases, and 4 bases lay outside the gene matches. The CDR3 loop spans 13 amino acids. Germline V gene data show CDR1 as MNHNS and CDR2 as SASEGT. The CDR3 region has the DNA TGTGCCAGCAGACCCGGGACAGCCTACGAGCAGTACTTC. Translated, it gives CASRPGTAYEQYF.

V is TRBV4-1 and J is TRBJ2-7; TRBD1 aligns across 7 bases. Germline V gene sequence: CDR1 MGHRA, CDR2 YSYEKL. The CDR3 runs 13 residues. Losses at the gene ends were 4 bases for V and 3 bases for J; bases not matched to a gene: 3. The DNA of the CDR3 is TGCGCCAGCAGCCCGGGACAGAGCTACGAGCAGTACTTC. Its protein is CASSPGQSYEQYF.

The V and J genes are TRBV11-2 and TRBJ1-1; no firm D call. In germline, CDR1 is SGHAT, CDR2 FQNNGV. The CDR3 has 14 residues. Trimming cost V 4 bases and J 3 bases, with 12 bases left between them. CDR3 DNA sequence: TGTGCCAGCAGCTCCACCGGGAGGTACACTGAAGCTTTCTTT. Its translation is CASSSTGRYTEAFF.

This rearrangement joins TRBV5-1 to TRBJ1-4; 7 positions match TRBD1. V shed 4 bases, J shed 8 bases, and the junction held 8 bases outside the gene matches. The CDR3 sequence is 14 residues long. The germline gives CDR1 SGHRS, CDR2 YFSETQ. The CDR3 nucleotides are TGCGCCAGCAGCCAAGGGACAGCCTCCGAAAAACTGTTTTTT. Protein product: CASSQGTASEKLFF.

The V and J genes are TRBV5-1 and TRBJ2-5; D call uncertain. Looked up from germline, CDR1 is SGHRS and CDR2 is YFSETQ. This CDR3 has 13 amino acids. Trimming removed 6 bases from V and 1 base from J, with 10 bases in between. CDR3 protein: CASTLGSQETQYF. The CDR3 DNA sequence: TGCGCCAGCACCCTGGGCAGCCAAGAGACCCAGTACTTC.

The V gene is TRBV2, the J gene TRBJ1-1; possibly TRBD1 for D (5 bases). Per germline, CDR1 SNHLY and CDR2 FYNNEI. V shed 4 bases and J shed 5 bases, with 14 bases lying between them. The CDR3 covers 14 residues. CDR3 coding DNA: TGTGCCAGCAGTGGGGAGGGGCGGGGGACTGAAGCTTTCTTT. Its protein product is CASSGEGRGTEAFF.

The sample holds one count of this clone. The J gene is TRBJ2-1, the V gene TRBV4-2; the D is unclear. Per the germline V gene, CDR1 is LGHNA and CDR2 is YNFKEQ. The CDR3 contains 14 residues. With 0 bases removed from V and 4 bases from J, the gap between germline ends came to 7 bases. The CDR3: CASSQEGPYNEQFF. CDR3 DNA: TGTGCCAGCAGCCAAGAGGGCCCTTACAATGAGCAGTTCTTC.

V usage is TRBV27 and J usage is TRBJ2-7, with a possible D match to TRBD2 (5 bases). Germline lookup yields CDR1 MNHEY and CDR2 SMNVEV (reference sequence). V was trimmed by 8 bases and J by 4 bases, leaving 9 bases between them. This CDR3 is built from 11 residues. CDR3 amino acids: CASSAGYEQYF. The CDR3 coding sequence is TGTGCCAGCTCCGCGGGTTACGAGCAGTACTTC.

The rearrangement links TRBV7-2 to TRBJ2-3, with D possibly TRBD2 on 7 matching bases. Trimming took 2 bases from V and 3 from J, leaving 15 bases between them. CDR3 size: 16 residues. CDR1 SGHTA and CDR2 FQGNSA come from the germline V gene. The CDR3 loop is CASSLMGGGGTDTQYF. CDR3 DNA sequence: TGTGCCAGCAGCTTAATGGGGGGGGGCGGGACAGATACGCAGTATTTT.

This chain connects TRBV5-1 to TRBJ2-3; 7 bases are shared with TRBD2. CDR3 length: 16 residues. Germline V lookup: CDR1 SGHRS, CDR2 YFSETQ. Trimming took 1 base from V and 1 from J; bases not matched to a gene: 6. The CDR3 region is CASSLTSAGGTDTQYF. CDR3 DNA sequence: TGCGCCAGCAGCTTGACTAGCGCGGGCGGCACAGATACGCAGTATTTT. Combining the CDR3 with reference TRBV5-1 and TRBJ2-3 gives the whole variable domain KAGVTQTPRYLIKTRGQQVTLSCSPISGHRSVSWYQQTPGQGLQFLFEYFSETQRNKGNFPGRFSGRQFSNSRSEMNVSTLELGDSALYLCASSLTSAGGTDTQYFGPGTRLTVL.

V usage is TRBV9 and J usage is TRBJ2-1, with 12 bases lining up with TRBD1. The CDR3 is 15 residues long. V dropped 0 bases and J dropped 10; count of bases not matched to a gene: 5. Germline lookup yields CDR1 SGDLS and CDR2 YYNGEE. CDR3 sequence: CASSVDGTGGREQFF. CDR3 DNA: TGTGCCAGCAGCGTAGATGGGACAGGGGGCAGGGAGCAGTTCTTC. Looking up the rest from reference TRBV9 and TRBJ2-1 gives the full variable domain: DSGVTQTPKHLITATGQRVTLRCSPRSGDLSVYWYQQSLDQGLQFLIQYYNGEERAKGNILERFSAQQFPDLHSELNLSSLELGDSALYFCASSVDGTGGREQFFGPGTRLTVL.